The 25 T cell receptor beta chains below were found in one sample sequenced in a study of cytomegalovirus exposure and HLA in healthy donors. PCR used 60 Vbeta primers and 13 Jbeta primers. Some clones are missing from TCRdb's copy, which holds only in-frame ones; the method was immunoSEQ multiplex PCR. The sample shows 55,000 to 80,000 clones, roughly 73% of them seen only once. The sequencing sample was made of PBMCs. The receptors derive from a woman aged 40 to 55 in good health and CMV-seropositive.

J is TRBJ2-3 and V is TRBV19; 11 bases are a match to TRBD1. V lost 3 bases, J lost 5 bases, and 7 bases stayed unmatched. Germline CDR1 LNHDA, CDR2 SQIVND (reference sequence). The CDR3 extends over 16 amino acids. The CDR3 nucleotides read TGTGCCAGTAGTATGGTCTTCGGGACAGGGGGAGATACGCAGTATTTT. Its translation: CASSMVFGTGGDTQYF.

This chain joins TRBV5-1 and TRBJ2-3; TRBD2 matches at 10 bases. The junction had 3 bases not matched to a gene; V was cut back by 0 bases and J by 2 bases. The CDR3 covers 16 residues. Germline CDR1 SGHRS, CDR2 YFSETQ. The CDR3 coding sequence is TGCGCCAGCAGCTTGGAAGCGGGGGGGCTCACAGATACGCAGTATTTT. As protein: CASSLEAGGLTDTQYF. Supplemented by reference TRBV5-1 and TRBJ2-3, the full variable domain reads KAGVTQTPRYLIKTRGQQVTLSCSPISGHRSVSWYQQTPGQGLQFLFEYFSETQRNKGNFPGRFSGRQFSNSRSEMNVSTLELGDSALYLCASSLEAGGLTDTQYFGPGTRLTVL.

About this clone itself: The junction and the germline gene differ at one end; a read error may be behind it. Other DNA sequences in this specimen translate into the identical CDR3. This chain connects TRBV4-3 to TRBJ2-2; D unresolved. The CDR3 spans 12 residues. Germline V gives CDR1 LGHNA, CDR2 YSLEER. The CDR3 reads CASSPDTGELFF. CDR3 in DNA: TGCGCCAGCAGCCCAGACACCGGTGAGCTGTTTTTT.

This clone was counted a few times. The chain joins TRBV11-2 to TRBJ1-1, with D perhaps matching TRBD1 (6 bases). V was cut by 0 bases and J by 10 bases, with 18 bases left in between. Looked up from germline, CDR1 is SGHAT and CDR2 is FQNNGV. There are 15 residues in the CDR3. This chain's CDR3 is CASSLDHRGQFGAFF. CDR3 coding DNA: TGTGCCAGCAGCTTAGATCATAGAGGACAGTTCGGAGCTTTCTTT.

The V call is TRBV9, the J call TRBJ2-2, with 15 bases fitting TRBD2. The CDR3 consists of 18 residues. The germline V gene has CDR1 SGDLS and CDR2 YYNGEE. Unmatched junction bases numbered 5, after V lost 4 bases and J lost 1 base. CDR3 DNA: TGTGCCAGCAGCCCACGGGGACTAGCGGGGGGGAACACCGGGGAGCTGTTTTTT. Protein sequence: CASSPRGLAGGNTGELFF.

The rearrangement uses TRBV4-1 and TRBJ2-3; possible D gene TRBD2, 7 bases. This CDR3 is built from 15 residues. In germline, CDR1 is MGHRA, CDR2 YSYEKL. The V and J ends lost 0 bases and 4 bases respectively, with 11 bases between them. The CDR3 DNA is TGCGCCAGCAGCCAAGAGGGGGGGCAGGCAGATACGCAGTATTTT. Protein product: CASSQEGGQADTQYF.

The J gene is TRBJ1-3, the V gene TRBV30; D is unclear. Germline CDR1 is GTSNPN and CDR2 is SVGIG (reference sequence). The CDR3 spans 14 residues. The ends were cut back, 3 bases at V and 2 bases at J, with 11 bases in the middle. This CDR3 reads CAWRPASAGNTIYF. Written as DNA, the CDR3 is TGTGCCTGGAGGCCAGCTAGTGCTGGAAACACCATATATTTT.

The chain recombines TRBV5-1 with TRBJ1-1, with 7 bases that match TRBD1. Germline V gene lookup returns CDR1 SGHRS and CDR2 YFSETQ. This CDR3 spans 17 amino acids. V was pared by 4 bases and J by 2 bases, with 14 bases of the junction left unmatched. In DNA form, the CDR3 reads TGCGCCAGCAGCCCCCTGACACCGGGACAGACTAACACTGAAGCTTTCTTT. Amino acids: CASSPLTPGQTNTEAFF.

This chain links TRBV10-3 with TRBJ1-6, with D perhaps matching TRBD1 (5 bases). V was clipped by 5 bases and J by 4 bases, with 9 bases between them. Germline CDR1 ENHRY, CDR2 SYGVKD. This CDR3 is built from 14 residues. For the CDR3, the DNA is TGTGCCATCAGTAAGGACACTTATAATTCACCCCTCCACTTT. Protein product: CAISKDTYNSPLHF.

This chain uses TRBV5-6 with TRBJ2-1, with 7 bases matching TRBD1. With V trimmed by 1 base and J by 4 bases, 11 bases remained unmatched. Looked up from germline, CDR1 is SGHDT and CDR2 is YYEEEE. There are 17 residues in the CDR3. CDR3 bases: TGTGCCAGCAGCTTGAGTGCCCGGGACAGAGATTACAATGAGCAGTTCTTC. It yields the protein CASSLSARDRDYNEQFF.

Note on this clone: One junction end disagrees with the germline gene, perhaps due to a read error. CDR3 loop: CASNLLLQGGAGGNEQFF. The CDR3 DNA reads as TGTGCCAGCAACTTACTCCTTCAGGGGGGAGCGGGGGGAAATGAGCAGTTCTTC. J is TRBJ2-1 and V is TRBV7-9; 9 bases match TRBD2. This CDR3 is 18 amino acids long. Germline V CDR1 and CDR2: SEHNR, FQNEAQ (reference sequence).

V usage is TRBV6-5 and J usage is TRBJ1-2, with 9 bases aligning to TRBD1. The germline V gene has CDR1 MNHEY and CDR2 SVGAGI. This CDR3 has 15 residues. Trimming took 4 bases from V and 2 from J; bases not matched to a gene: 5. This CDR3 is CASSSGTGLNYGYTF. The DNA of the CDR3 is TGTGCCAGCAGTTCGGGGACAGGGCTCAACTATGGCTACACCTTC.

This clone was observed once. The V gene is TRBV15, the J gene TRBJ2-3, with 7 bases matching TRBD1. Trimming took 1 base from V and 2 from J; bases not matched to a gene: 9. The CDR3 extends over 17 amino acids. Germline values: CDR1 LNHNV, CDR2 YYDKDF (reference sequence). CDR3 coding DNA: TGTGCCACCAGCAGAGTGAAAGGGGGCGGCTCCACAGATACGCAGTATTTT. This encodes CATSRVKGGGSTDTQYF. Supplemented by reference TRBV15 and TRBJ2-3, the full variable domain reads DAMVIQNPRYQVTQFGKPVTLSCSQTLNHNVMYWYQQKSSQAPKLLFHYYDKDFNNEADTPDNFQSRRPNTSFCFLDIRSPGLGDTAMYLCATSRVKGGGSTDTQYFGPGTRLTVL.

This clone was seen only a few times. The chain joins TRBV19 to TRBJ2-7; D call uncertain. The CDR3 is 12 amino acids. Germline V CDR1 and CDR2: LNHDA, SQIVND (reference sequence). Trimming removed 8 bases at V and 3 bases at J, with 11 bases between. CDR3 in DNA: TGTGCCAGTGGAGAGCCGTTCTACGAGCAGTACTTC. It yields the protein CASGEPFYEQYF.

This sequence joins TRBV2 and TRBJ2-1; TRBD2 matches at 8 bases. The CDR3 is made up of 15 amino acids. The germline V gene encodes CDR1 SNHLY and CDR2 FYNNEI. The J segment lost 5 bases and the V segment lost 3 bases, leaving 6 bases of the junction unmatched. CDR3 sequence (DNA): TGTGCCAGCAGTGATGGAGCGGGGGTGGACAATGAGCAGTTCTTC. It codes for CASSDGAGVDNEQFF.

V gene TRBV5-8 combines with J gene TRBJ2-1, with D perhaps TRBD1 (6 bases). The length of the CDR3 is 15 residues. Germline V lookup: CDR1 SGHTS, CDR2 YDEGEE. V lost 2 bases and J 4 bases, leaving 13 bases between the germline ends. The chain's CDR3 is CASSLGRGVYNEQFF. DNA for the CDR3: TGTGCCAGCAGCTTAGGCAGGGGCGTATACAATGAGCAGTTCTTC.

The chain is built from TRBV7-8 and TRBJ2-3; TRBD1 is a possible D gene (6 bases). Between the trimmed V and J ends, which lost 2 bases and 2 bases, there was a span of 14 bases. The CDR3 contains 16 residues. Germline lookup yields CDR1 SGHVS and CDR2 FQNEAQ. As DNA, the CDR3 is TGTGCCAGCAGCTTAATAAGCCAGGGGTACACAGATACGCAGTATTTT. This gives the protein CASSLISQGYTDTQYF. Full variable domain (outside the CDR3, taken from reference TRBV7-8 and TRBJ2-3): GAGVSQSPRYKVAKRGQDVALRCDPISGHVSLFWYQQALGQGPEFLTYFQNEAQLDKSGLPSDRFFAERPEGSVSTLKIQRTQQEDSAVYLCASSLISQGYTDTQYFGPGTRLTVL.

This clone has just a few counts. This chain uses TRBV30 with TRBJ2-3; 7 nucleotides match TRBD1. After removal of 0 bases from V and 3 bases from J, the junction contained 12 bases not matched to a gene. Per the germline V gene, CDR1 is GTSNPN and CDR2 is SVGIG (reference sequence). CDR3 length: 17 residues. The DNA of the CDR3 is TGTGCCTGGAGTGTAGTACGGCCTGGGACAGCTACAGATACGCAGTATTTT. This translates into CAWSVVRPGTATDTQYF.

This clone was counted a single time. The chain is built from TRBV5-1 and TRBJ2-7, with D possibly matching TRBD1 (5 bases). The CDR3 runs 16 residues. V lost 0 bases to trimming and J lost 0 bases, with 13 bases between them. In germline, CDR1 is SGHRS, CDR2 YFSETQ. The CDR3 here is CASSLVATGSSYEQYF. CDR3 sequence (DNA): TGCGCCAGCAGCTTGGTCGCAACAGGTTCCTCCTACGAGCAGTACTTC.

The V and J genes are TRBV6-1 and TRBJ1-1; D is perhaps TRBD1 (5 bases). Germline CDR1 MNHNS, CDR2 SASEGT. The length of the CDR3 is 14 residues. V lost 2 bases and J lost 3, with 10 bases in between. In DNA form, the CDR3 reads TGTGCCAGCAGTGAACAGGGTCCCGACACTGAAGCTTTCTTT. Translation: CASSEQGPDTEAFF.

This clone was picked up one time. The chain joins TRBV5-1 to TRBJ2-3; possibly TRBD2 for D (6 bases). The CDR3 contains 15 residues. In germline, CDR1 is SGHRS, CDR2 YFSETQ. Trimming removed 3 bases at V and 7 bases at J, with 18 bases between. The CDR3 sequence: CASSSGDRSTNTQYF. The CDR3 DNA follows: TGCGCCAGCAGCTCGGGGGATCGGAGCACGAATACGCAGTATTTT.

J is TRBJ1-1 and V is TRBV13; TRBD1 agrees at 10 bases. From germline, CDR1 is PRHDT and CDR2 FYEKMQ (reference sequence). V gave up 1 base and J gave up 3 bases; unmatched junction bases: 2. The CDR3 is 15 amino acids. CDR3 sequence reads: CASSLEGTGDTEAFF. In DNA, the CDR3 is TGTGCCAGCAGCTTAGAAGGGACAGGGGACACTGAAGCTTTCTTT.

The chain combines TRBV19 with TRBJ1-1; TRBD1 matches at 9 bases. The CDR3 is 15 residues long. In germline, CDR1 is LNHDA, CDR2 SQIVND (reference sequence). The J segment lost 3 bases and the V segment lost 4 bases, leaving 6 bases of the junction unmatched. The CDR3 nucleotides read TGTGCCAGTAGTACCCCCGGACAGGGGTACACTGAAGCTTTCTTT. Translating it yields CASSTPGQGYTEAFF.

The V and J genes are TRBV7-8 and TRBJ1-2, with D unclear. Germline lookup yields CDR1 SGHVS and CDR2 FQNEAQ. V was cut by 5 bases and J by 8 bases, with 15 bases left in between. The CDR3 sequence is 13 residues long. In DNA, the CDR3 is TGTGCCAGCAGCACCCGGGTGGTCGGAGGCTACACCTTC. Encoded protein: CASSTRVVGGYTF.

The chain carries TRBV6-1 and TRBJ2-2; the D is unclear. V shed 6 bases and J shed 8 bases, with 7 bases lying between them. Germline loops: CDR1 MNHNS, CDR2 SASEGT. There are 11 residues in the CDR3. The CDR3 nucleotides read TGTGCCAGCAGGGGCTCTGGGGAGCTGTTTTTT. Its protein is CASRGSGELFF.